These T cell receptor beta chains were read from a single sample in a study of response to subunit inactivated influenza vaccine. TCRdb fed the RT-PCR reads into MiXCR, producing one record per CDR3 protein. The sample records roughly 780,000 distinct CDR3 sequences, under 20% being singletons. Source: PBMCs from blood, taken roughly 5 days after vaccination. These receptors came from a man aged 45 to 65 who received an inactivated influenza vaccine. Both conserved end residues are part of each CDR3. A D gene is named only where the DNA matches it firmly. Size is omitted from some rows. Given values are once, few, many or a class for expanded clones.

TRBJ1-6 | TRBV12-3/TRBV12-4 | . | . | TGTGCCAGCAGTTTGGGGGGAAACCTCCACTTT | CASSLGGNLHF
TRBJ2-3 | TRBV5-1 | TRBD1 | . | TGCGCCAGCAGCTCACTATTACAGGGGGCGGGAGATACGCAGTATTTT | CASSSLLQGAGDTQYF
TRBJ2-1 | TRBV20-1 | . | . | TGCAGTGCTAGTATCGATGAGCAGTTCTTC | CSASIDEQFF
TRBJ2-5 | TRBV5-1 | TRBD2 | . | TGCGCCAGCAGCTTAACTAGCGGGATCGGAGAGACCCAGTACTTC | CASSLTSGIGETQYF
TRBJ1-2 | TRBV20-1 | . | few | TGCAGTGCTAGAGATCTCGATTCCACGAGGGGCTACACCTTC | CSARDLDSTRGYTF
TRBJ1-1 | TRBV12-3/TRBV12-4 | . | few | TGTGCCAGCAGTTCGCTGGACGGAAGGAACACTGAAGCTTTCTTT | CASSSLDGRNTEAFF
TRBJ2-5 | TRBV5-1 | . | few | TGCGCCAGCAGCTTGGAGACCTCCGGCTCAGGGACCCAGTACTTC | CASSLETSGSGTQYF
TRBJ2-1 | TRBV20-1 | . | many | TGCAGTGCTAGAGATACTAGCCGCAATGAGCAGTTCTTC | CSARDTSRNEQFF
TRBJ1-2 | TRBV7-2 | . | . | TGTGCCAGCAGCTTAGCGGTGCCAAAGGCCAGAACTAACTATGGCTACACCTTC | CASSLAVPKARTNYGYTF
TRBJ2-3 | TRBV7-2 | . | few | TGTGCCAGCAGCCGCCTGGGCGTCAGACAGGCAGATACGCAGTATTTT | CASSRLGVRQADTQYF
TRBJ1-4 | TRBV21-1 | . | . | . | CDRGLTMKNCFF
TRBJ2-5 | TRBV5-8 | TRBD1 | . | TGTGCCAGCAGCCCAGGGACAGGGGTTTTTGAAGAGACCCAGTACTTC | CASSPGTGVFEETQYF
TRBJ2-5 | TRBV29-1 | . | . | TGCAGCGTTAACACAGGGCGACGAGACCAGTACTTC | CSVNTGRRDQYF
TRBJ1-1 | TRBV7-2 | TRBD1 | . | TGTGCCAGCAGCTTAGCACAGGGGAATGCTGAAGCTTTCTTT | CASSLAQGNAEAFF
TRBJ2-3 | TRBV20-1 | . | few | TGCAGTGCACTGGACTGGCTTGGCCCCACAGATACGCAGTATTTT | CSALDWLGPTDTQYF
TRBJ2-7 | TRBV9 | . | once | TGTGCCAGCAGCCCCGGACACCCGAGCTCCTACGAGCAGTACTTC | CASSPGHPSSYEQYF
TRBJ2-7 | TRBV5-1 | . | . | TGCGCCAGCAGCTTGGGATCTAGACCGAGCTCCTACGAGCAGTACTTC | CASSLGSRPSSYEQYF
TRBJ1-2 | TRBV6-1 | . | . | TGTGCCAGCAGGCAGGGAAAGCTCTATGGCTACACCTTC | CASRQGKLYGYTF
TRBJ1-2 | TRBV9 | . | . | TGTGCCAGCAGCGGGCAGGGAGGGGGCTATGGCTACACCTTC | CASSGQGGGYGYTF
TRBJ2-7 | TRBV11-2 | . | few | TGTGCCAGCAGCACAGAATTTCGCGGTCCGACCGATACCTACGAGCAGTACTTC | CASSTEFRGPTDTYEQYF
TRBJ2-4 | TRBV25-1 | TRBD2 | . | TGTGCCAGCAGTGACCATACCCGCGGGAGGGACATTCAGTACTTC | CASSDHTRGRDIQYF
TRBJ2-3 | TRBV7-2 | TRBD1 | few | TGTGCCAGCAGTCGCCACAGGGGGCGTGCAGATACGCAGTATTTT | CASSRHRGRADTQYF
TRBJ1-6 | TRBV12-3/TRBV12-4 | TRBD1 | few | TGTGCCAGCCGCGGAGGGGGCAATTCACCCCTCCACTTT | CASRGGGNSPLHF
TRBJ2-7 | TRBV28 | TRBD1 | . | TGTGCCAGCAGTGGGGCCGGCAGGGGGCTTTACGAGCAGTACTTC | CASSGAGRGLYEQYF
TRBJ2-1 | TRBV9 | . | . | TGTGCCAGCAGCCCACGAAGCGGGCCCTACAATGAGCAGTTCTTC | CASSPRSGPYNEQFF
TRBJ2-6 | TRBV7-2 | . | . | TGTGCCAGCAGCCCCGGTTGGGCCAACGTCCTGACTTTC | CASSPGWANVLTF
TRBJ2-2 | TRBV4-3 | . | . | TGCGCCAGCAGCCCGGGGGCCAGGACCGGGGAGCTGTTTTTT | CASSPGARTGELFF
TRBJ2-7 | TRBV7-9 | TRBD2 | . | TGTGCCAGCAGCCCCGGGGGGAAACGCGAGCAGTACTTC | CASSPGGKREQYF
TRBJ2-2 | TRBV28 | . | . | TGTGCCACCTTTGGTGGGAGGTCGGTCACCGGGGAGCTGTTTTTT | CATFGGRSVTGELFF
TRBJ2-3 | TRBV12-3/TRBV12-4 | TRBD1 | . | TGTGCCAGCAACCTACAGGGGAGTGGAACAGATACGCAGTATTTT | CASNLQGSGTDTQYF
TRBJ2-7 | TRBV20-1 | . | few | TGCAGTGCTAGCCCCGGGCAGGCGACCTACGAGCAGTACTTC | CSASPGQATYEQYF
TRBJ2-1 | TRBV6-2/TRBV6-3 | . | few | TGTGCCAGCAGTTACAGCCACTACAATGAGCAGTTCTTC | CASSYSHYNEQFF
TRBJ1-1 | TRBV7-2 | . | many | TGTGCCAGCAGCTTAGTTACGGGGAACACTGAAGCTTTCTTT | CASSLVTGNTEAFF
TRBJ2-3 | TRBV10-3 | . | many | TGTGCCATCAAGAGCGACTACACAGATACGCAGTATTTT | CAIKSDYTDTQYF
TRBJ2-7 | TRBV30 | TRBD2 | . | TGTGCCTGGAGTACCAGCGGGAGGACCTCCTACGAGCAGTACTTC | CAWSTSGRTSYEQYF
TRBJ2-1 | TRBV12-3/TRBV12-4 | TRBD1 | few | TGTGCCGGACAGGTGGGTGAGCAGTTCTTC | CAGQVGEQFF
TRBJ2-5 | TRBV29-1 | TRBD1 | . | TGCAGCGTTGAAAGGACAGGGGACTTAGGAGAGACCCAGTACTTC | CSVERTGDLGETQYF
TRBJ2-7 | TRBV27 | TRBD2 | few | TGTGCCAGCAGTCCGCGGACTAGCGGGAGGGTCTACGAGCAGTACTTC | CASSPRTSGRVYEQYF
TRBJ2-1 | TRBV6-2/TRBV6-3 | . | . | TGTGCCAGCAGTCAAGGGACCACCAATGAGCAGTTCTTC | CASSQGTTNEQFF
TRBJ1-5 | TRBV4-3 | . | many | TGCGCCAGCAGCCAAGATTCGGGGAACCAGCCCCAGCATTTT | CASSQDSGNQPQHF
TRBJ2-2 | TRBV11-1 | . | few | TGTGCCAGCAGCTTAGGGCCATCTGGACACCCGAACACCGGGGAGCTGTTTTTT | CASSLGPSGHPNTGELFF
TRBJ2-3 | TRBV2 | . | . | TGTGCCAGCAGTGATCCCTTTAGCACAGATACGCAGTATTTT | CASSDPFSTDTQYF
TRBJ2-1 | TRBV6-1 | . | few | TGTGCCAGCAGTGAGCCCCAAAATAGGGGATACAATGAGCAGTTCTTC | CASSEPQNRGYNEQFF
TRBJ2-4 | TRBV20-1 | . | . | TGCAGTGCCAACGGGGACGCTCTAGCCAAAAACATTCAGTACTTC | CSANGDALAKNIQYF